This is a list of T cell receptor beta chains from one sample in a study of CD8+ T cells in alopecia areata. Data came from immunoSEQ multiplex PCR; TCRdb stores just in-frame clones and leaves some out. The sample yields 200,000 to 250,000 clones, 64% seen once. Sample: CD4+ T cells sorted from blood, taken at week 4, from a patient treated with tofacitinib. These receptors all stem from a human donor with alopecia areata. The CDR3 runs from the conserved cysteine through the conserved F or W. The order of the fields is clone size, V gene, J gene, D gene, CDR3 protein, CDR3 DNA. The D gene is left open where the match is weak. Rows may omit the clone size; those that give it use once, few, many or a size class.

size: -
V: TRBV27
J: TRBJ2-6
D: -
CDR3: CASSLSGSGANVLTF
DNA: TGTGCCAGCAGTTTGTCAGGCTCTGGGGCCAACGTCCTGACTTTC

size: -
V: TRBV18
J: TRBJ2-5
D: -
CDR3: CASSPPYSLETQYF
DNA: TGTGCCAGCTCACCACCATACAGCCTGGAGACCCAGTACTTC

size: once
V: TRBV5-4
J: TRBJ2-2
D: TRBD1
CDR3: CASSRDSSSNTGELFF
DNA: TGTGCCAGCTCCCGGGACAGCTCCTCGAACACCGGGGAGCTGTTTTTT

size: -
V: TRBV2
J: TRBJ1-2
D: TRBD1
CDR3: CASRQQGGRYGYTF
DNA: TGTGCCAGCAGACAACAGGGGGGGAGGTATGGCTACACCTTC

size: -
V: TRBV4-3
J: TRBJ1-1
D: TRBD1
CDR3: CASSQDRTGRGNTEAFF
DNA: TGCGCCAGCAGCCAAGATAGGACAGGCCGGGGGAACACTGAAGCTTTCTTT

size: -
V: TRBV30
J: TRBJ2-6
D: -
CDR3: CAWSLGANVLTF
DNA: TGTGCCTGGAGTCTTGGGGCCAACGTCCTGACTTTC

size: -
V: TRBV30
J: TRBJ2-7
D: -
CDR3: CACSRGAIEQYF
DNA: TGTGCCTGTAGCCGGGGGGCGATCGAGCAGTACTTC

size: -
V: TRBV7-2
J: TRBJ2-5
D: TRBD1
CDR3: CATALGQGAETQYF
DNA: TGTGCCACCGCCCTAGGACAGGGGGCAGAGACCCAGTACTTC

size: -
V: TRBV5-1
J: TRBJ2-1
D: -
CDR3: CASRVGEGNEQFF
DNA: TGCGCCAGCCGGGTGGGAGAAGGCAATGAGCAGTTCTTC

size: -
V: TRBV5-1
J: TRBJ2-6
D: TRBD1
CDR3: CASSLQGAKGGANVLTF
DNA: TGCGCCAGCAGCTTGCAGGGGGCAAAAGGTGGGGCCAACGTCCTGACTTTC

size: -
V: TRBV7-8
J: TRBJ1-1
D: -
CDR3: CASSLVLGGTMNTEAFF
DNA: TGTGCCAGCAGCTTAGTCCTCGGGGGCACAATGAACACTGAAGCTTTCTTT

size: -
V: TRBV11-3
J: TRBJ2-5
D: -
CDR3: CASSFLTGEETQYF
DNA: TGTGCCAGCAGCTTCCTCACGGGGGAAGAGACCCAGTACTTC

size: -
V: TRBV5-1
J: TRBJ1-6
D: TRBD1
CDR3: CASSLARQGTDSPLHF
DNA: TGCGCCAGCAGCTTGGCCAGACAGGGGACGGATTCACCCCTCCACTTT

size: -
V: TRBV29-1
J: TRBJ1-1
D: -
CDR3: CSVEVETAFTEAFF
DNA: TGCAGCGTTGAAGTAGAAACAGCTTTCACTGAAGCTTTCTTT

size: -
V: TRBV30
J: TRBJ1-5
D: TRBD1
CDR3: CAWSVGPGGHQPQHF
DNA: TGTGCCTGGAGTGTAGGGCCAGGGGGGCACCAGCCCCAGCATTTT

size: once
V: TRBV7-2
J: TRBJ2-1
D: TRBD2
CDR3: CASSPRGGGFSYNEQFF
DNA: TGTGCCAGCAGCCCGAGGGGCGGGGGGTTTTCCTACAATGAGCAGTTCTTC

size: many
V: TRBV19
J: TRBJ1-1
D: -
CDR3: CASTAPGTTEAFF
DNA: TGTGCCAGTACCGCGCCAGGGACGACTGAAGCTTTCTTT

size: -
V: TRBV7-2
J: TRBJ2-3
D: -
CDR3: CASSLVPHLDTQYF
DNA: TGTGCCAGCAGCTTAGTACCCCACCTAGATACGCAGTATTTT

size: -
V: TRBV30
J: TRBJ1-1
D: -
CDR3: CAWSVAGFTEAFF
DNA: TGTGCCTGGAGTGTAGCCGGGTTCACTGAAGCTTTCTTT

size: -
V: TRBV7-3
J: TRBJ1-6
D: -
CDR3: CASSLDQGTNSPLHF
DNA: TGTGCCAGCAGCTTAGATCAGGGGACAAATTCACCCCTCCACTTT

size: -
V: TRBV6-5
J: TRBJ1-6
D: -
CDR3: CASSYRDARPNSPLHF
DNA: TGTGCCAGCAGTTACAGGGACGCCCGCCCGAATTCACCCCTCCACTTT

size: -
V: TRBV6-5
J: TRBJ2-5
D: TRBD2
CDR3: CASSYLAGGPQETQYF
DNA: TGTGCCAGCAGTTACCTGGCGGGGGGCCCCCAAGAGACCCAGTACTTC